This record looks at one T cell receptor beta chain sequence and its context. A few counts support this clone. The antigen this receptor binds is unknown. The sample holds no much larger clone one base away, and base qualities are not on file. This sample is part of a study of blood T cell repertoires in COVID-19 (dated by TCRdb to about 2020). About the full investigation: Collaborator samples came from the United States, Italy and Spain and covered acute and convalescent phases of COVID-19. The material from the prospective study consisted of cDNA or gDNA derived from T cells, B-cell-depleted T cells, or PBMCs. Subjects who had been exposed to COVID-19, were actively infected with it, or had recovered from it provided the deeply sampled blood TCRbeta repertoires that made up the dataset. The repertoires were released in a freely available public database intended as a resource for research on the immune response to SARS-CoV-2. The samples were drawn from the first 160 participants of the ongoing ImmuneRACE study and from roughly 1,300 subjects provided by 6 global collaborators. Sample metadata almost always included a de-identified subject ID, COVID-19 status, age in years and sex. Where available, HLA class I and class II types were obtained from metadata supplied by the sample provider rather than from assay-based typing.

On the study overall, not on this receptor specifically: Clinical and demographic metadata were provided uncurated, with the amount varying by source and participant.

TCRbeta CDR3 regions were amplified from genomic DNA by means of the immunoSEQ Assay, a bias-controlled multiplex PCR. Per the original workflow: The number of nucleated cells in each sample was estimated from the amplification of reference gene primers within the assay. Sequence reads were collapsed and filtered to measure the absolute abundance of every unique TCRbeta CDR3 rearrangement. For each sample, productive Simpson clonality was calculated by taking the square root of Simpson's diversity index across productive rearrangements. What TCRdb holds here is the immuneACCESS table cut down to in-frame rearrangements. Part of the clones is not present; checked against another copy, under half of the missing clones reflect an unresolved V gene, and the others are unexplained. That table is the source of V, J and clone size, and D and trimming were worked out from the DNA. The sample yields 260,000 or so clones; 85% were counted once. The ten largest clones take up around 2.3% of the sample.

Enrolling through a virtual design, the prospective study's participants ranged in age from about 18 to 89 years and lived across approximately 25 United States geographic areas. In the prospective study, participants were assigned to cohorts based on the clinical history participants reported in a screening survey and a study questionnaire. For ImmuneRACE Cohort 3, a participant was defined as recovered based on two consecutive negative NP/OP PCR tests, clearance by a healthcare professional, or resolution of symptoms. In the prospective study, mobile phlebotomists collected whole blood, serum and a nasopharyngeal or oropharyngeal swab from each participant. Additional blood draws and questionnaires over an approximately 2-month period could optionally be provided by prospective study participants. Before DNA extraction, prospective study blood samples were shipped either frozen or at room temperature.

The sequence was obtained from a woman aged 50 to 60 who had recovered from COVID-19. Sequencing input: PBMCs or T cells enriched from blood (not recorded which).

This receptor carries the CDR3 CASSERQTDTQYF. The bases are TGTGCCAGCAGTGAACGACAGACAGATACGCAGTATTTT. This chain joins TRBV2 to TRBJ2-3; possibly the D gene is TRBD1, per 5 matching bases. From its cysteine to its phenylalanine, the CDR3 spans 13 amino acids. Only CDR3 DNA remains: 39 bases, in frame from the first base. The CDR1 and CDR2 encoded by the germline V gene are SNHLY and FYNNEI. V is reduced by 2 bases and J by 3 bases, leaving a spacing of 6 bases between them.